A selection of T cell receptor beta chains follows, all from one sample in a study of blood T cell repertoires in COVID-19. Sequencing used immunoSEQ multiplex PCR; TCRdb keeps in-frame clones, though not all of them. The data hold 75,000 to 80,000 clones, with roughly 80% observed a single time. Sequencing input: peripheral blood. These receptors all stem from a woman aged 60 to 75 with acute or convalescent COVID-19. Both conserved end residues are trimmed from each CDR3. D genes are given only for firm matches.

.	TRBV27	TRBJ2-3	ASSLSPGLGDTQY
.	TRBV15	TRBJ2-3	ATRTIDSSDTQY
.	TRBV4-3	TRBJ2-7	ASSPETRGAYEQY
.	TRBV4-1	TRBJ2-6	ASSQDIGGVGEAGANVLT
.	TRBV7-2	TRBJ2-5	ASSLTRSQETQY
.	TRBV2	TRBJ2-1	ATRGFGGHYNEQF
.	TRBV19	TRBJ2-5	ASGGAAAKTQY
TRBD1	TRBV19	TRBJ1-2	ASSFAGTGTYGYT
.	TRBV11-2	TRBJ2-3	ASSLLRDTQY
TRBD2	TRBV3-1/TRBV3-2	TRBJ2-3	ASRLLAGTDTQY
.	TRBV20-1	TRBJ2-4	SASPGTLAKNIQY
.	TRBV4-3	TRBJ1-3	ASSQDGGSNTIY
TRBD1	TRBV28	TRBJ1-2	ASSLGQGRYGYT
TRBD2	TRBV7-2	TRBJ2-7	ASSPTGTSVSYEQY
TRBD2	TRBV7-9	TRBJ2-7	AAAGGTYEQY
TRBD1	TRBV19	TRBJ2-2	ASRIGYRGQGRNTGELF
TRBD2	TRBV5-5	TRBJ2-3	ASISGLAGLTDTQY
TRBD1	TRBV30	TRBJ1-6	AWSPATGASPLH
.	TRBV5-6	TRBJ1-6	ASRPYADSPLH
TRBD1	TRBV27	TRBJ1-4	ASSGPGQENEKLF
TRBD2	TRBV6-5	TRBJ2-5	ASSYPGRGETQY
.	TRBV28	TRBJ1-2	ASSFSWTVRDYT
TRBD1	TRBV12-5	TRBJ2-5	ASGLRDRDYQETQY